This T cell receptor beta chain was found in a study of cytomegalovirus exposure and HLA in healthy donors (dated by TCRdb to about 2017). For context, the study as a whole: A later analysis indicated that the roughly 130 validation repertoires were generated on the platform also employed for the roughly 730 repertoires of the first cohort. The aim of the study was to test whether cataloging public T cell receptors could identify signatures of past pathogen exposure. To predict cytomegalovirus infection status, the study combined high-throughput TCR immunosequencing, statistical association of individual TCRs with disease status, and machine learning. A separate validation cohort of roughly 110 different subjects was used in addition to the approximately 610-subject first cohort.

Donors formed part of the validation cohort, which comprised 95 to 150 subjects and was distinct from the first cohort of under 850 subjects. Trimming costs V 7 bases and J 5 bases, and their ends lie 15 bases apart. There are 13 amino acids in the CDR3, from cysteine to phenylalanine inclusive. The only DNA kept is the CDR3, 39 bases in frame from the first base. CDR1 and CDR2 are drawn from the germline V gene: MNHNS, SASEGT. Library creation used the immunoSEQ multiplex PCR assay. In the authors' own workflow: To diagnose cytomegalovirus status from the catalog of TCR beta chain sequences, a statistical classification framework was built. The source is immuneACCESS, and TCRdb retained only in-frame sequences with V and J called. Part of the clones is not carried over; for the studies checked, unresolved V genes explain less than half of this, and the remainder is unexplained. V and J calls plus clone size are reproduced from that table; the DNA served to infer D and trimming. The sample table contains roughly 130,000 clones; only one count was recorded for less than 90% of them. Just under 3% of the sample comes from the top ten.

Beyond this particular receptor, the publication reports: In the study, approximately 160 TCR beta chains were listed as associated with cytomegalovirus. A few of the identified cytomegalovirus-associated TCR beta chains were confirmed in vitro to be specific for cytomegalovirus antigens. Most TCR sequences were observed very rarely across donors, whereas some public TCRs were present in many individuals. A later analysis found that TCRs clustered in the first cohort also tended to co-occur in the 120 validation repertoires, with roughly 95% of cluster scores above 0. The authors suggested that the approach could potentially be extended to other disease states and immunological phenotypes. A later analysis lacked HLA typing for the validation cohort, so it scored co-occurrence in that cohort across all 120 or so repertoires. The classifier was reported to diagnose cytomegalovirus status with high specificity and sensitivity in both the original and validation cohorts.

Of note for this clone: Its antigen is currently not known. No per-base quality is available; no much larger clone lies one base away.

This TCR was recovered from a young man in good health and CMV-seronegative. The sample was PBMCs. The rearrangement combines TRBV6-1 with TRBJ2-7, and possibly TRBD2, on 5 matching bases. The CDR3 protein: CASTLTGFDEQYF. In nucleotides, the sequence is TGTGCCAGCACCCTAACGGGGTTCGACGAGCAGTACTTC.